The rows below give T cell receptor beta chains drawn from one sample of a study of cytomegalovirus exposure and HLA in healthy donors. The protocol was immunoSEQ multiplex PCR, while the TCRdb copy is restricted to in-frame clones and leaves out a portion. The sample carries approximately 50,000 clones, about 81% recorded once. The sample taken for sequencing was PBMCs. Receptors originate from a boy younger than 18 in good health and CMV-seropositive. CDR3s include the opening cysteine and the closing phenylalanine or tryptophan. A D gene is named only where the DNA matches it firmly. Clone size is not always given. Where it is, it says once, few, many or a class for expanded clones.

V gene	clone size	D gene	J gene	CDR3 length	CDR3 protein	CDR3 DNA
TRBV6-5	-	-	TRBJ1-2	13	CASSFTGNFGYTF	TGTGCCAGCAGTTTCACAGGGAACTTTGGCTACACCTTC
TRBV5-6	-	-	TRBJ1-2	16	CASSLPRLDSLYGYTF	TGTGCCAGCAGCTTGCCGAGGCTGGACAGTCTCTATGGCTACACCTTC
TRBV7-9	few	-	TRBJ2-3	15	CASSLYAGHTDTQYF	TGTGCCAGCAGCTTATACGCGGGGCACACAGATACGCAGTATTTT
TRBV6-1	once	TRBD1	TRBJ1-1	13	CASGYRGNTEAFF	TGTGCCAGCGGATACAGGGGGAACACTGAAGCTTTCTTT
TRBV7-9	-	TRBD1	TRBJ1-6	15	CASSYTGAGRSPLHF	TGTGCCAGCAGCTACACAGGGGCAGGGAGGTCACCCCTCCACTTT
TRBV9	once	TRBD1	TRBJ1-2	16	CASSAQLGQGGPGYTF	TGTGCCAGCAGCGCACAATTAGGACAGGGGGGTCCTGGCTACACCTTC
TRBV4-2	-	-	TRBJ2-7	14	CASSQGLTIYEQYF	TGTGCCAGCAGCCAAGGGCTAACTATATACGAGCAGTACTTC
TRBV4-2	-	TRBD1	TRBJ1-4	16	CASSQEASGGREKLFF	TGTGCCAGCAGCCAAGAAGCATCAGGGGGAAGAGAAAAACTGTTTTTT
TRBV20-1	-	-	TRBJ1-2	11	CSAKGVGGYTF	TGCAGTGCAAAGGGGGTGGGGGGCTACACCTTC
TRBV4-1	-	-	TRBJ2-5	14	CASSQPSTVETQYF	TGCGCCAGCAGCCAACCGTCGACAGTCGAGACCCAGTACTTC
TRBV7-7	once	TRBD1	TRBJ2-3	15	CASSLHGTEEDTQYF	TGTGCTAGCAGCTTACATGGGACAGAGGAGGATACGCAGTATTTT
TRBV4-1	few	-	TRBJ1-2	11	CATQSEQGYTF	TGCGCTACTCAGTCGGAGCAGGGCTACACCTTC
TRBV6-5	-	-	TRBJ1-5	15	CASSPTGPSNQPQHF	TGTGCCAGCAGTCCTACAGGGCCTAGCAATCAGCCCCAGCATTTT
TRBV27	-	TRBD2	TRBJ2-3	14	CASSLAGGTDTQYF	TGTGCCAGCAGTTTAGCGGGGGGCACAGATACGCAGTATTTT
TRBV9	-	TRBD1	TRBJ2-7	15	CASSPGGARIYEQYF	TGTGCCAGCAGCCCAGGGGGCGCCCGAATCTACGAGCAGTACTTC
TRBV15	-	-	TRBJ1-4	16	CATMLSSAASSEKLFF	TGTGCCACCATGCTGTCGAGCGCAGCCTCCTCTGAAAAACTGTTTTTT
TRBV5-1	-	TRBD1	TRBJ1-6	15	CASRLTGVGNSPLHF	TGCGCCAGCCGACTGACAGGGGTGGGAAATTCACCCCTCCACTTT
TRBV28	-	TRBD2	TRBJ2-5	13	CASSPRGGETQYF	TGTGCCAGCAGCCCCCGGGGGGGTGAGACCCAGTACTTC
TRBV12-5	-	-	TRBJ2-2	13	CASVVARTGELFF	TGTGCTAGTGTTGTCGCCAGAACCGGGGAGCTGTTTTTT
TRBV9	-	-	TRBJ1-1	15	CASSAYDLPGTEAFF	TGTGCCAGCAGCGCGTATGACTTGCCTGGCACTGAAGCTTTCTTT
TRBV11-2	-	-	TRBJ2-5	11	CASRSVETQYF	TGTGCCAGCAGAAGCGTGGAGACCCAGTACTTC
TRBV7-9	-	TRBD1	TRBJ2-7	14	CASSGEGQSYEQYF	TGTGCCAGCAGCGGAGAGGGACAGAGCTACGAGCAGTACTTC
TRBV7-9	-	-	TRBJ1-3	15	CASSLVSRGGNTIYF	TGTGCCAGCAGCTTAGTCTCACGGGGGGGAAACACCATATATTTT
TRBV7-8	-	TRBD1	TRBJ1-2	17	CASSLARIGTGPHGYTF	TGTGCCAGCAGCTTAGCGCGGATCGGGACAGGGCCTCATGGCTACACCTTC
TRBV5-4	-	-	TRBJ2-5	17	CASSLASGPKYQETQYF	TGTGCCAGCAGCTTGGCGAGTGGGCCCAAGTACCAAGAGACCCAGTACTTC
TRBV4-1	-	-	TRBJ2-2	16	CASSQDRGGATGELFF	TGCGCCAGCAGCCAAGATAGAGGGGGGGCGACCGGGGAGCTGTTTTTT
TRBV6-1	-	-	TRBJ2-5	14	CASSVWSGLETQYF	TGTGCCAGCAGTGTCTGGTCCGGGTTGGAGACCCAGTACTTC
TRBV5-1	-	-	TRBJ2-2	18	CASSFSIYLAGNTGELFF	TGCGCCAGCAGCTTTTCTATCTATCTAGCAGGAAACACCGGGGAGCTGTTTTTT
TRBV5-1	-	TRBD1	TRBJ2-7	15	CASSPGQGTSYEQYF	TGCGCCAGCAGCCCGGGACAGGGTACCAGCTACGAGCAGTACTTC
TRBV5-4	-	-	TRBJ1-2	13	CASQQQGASGYTF	TGTGCCAGTCAGCAACAGGGAGCCTCTGGCTACACCTTC
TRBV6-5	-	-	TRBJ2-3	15	CASSGGTMQGDTQYF	TGTGCCAGCAGTGGGGGGACGATGCAGGGAGATACGCAGTATTTT
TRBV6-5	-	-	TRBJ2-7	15	CASSLRASATYEQYF	TGTGCCAGCAGTTTACGTGCTAGCGCTACCTACGAGCAGTACTTC
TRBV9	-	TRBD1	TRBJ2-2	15	CASSVDRVGPGELFF	TGTGCCAGTAGCGTAGACAGGGTCGGGCCCGGGGAGCTGTTTTTT
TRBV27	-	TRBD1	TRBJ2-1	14	CASSPRQGRKKQFF	TGTGCCAGCAGTCCTAGACAGGGGCGCAAGAAGCAGTTCTTC
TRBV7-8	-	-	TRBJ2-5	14	CASSLRVLQETQYF	TGTGCCAGCAGCTTACGTGTACTTCAAGAGACCCAGTACTTC
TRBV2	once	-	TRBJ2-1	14	CASSGGWRRNEQFF	TGTGCCAGCAGTGGAGGGTGGCGAAGAAATGAGCAGTTCTTC
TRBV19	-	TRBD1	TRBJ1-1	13	CASKRDRVTEAFF	TGTGCCTCGAAAAGGGACAGGGTGACTGAAGCTTTCTTT
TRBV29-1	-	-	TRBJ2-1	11	CSVEVGDGQFF	TGCAGCGTTGAGGTGGGCGATGGGCAGTTCTTC
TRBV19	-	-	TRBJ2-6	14	CASSIGAGANVLTF	TGTGCCAGTAGTATAGGCGCCGGGGCCAACGTCCTGACTTTC
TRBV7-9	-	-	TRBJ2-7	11	CSSSSGYEQYF	TGTTCCAGCAGCTCCGGCTACGAGCAGTACTTC
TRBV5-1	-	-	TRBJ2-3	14	CASSLADFGDTQYF	TGCGCCAGCAGCTTGGCCGACTTTGGGGATACGCAGTATTTT
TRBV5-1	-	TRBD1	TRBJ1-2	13	CASSLQGDYGYTF	TGCGCCAGCAGCCTACAGGGGGACTATGGCTACACCTTC
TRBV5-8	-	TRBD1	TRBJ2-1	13	CASKGQGWNEQFF	TGTGCCAGCAAGGGACAGGGGTGGAATGAGCAGTTCTTC
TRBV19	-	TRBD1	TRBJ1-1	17	CASNPGQGIFMNTEAFF	TGTGCCAGTAACCCGGGACAGGGGATTTTCATGAACACTGAAGCTTTCTTT
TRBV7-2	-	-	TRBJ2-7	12	CASSLVSYEQYF	TGTGCCAGCAGCTTAGTTAGCTACGAGCAGTACTTC
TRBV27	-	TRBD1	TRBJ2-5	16	CASSFLGGTGQETQYF	TGTGCCAGCAGTTTCCTAGGTGGGACAGGGCAAGAGACCCAGTACTTC
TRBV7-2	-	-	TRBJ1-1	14	CASRRGGPGTEAFF	TGTGCCAGCAGGAGGGGGGGGCCGGGCACTGAAGCTTTCTTT
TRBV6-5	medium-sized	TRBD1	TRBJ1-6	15	CASSYWVGTDRALHF	TGTGCCAGCAGTTACTGGGTAGGGACAGACCGAGCCCTCCACTTT
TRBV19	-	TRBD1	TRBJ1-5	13	CASIGTAYQPQHF	TGTGCCAGTATCGGGACAGCCTATCAGCCCCAGCATTTT
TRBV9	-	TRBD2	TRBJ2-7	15	CASSVGSSGSYEQYF	TGTGCCAGCAGCGTCGGATCTAGCGGATCCTACGAGCAGTACTTC
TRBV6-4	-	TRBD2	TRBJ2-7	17	CASSDSRLLAGGNEQYF	TGTGCCAGCAGTGACTCGAGGCTTCTAGCGGGGGGCAACGAGCAGTACTTC
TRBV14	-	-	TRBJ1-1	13	CASSRRLDTEAFF	TGTGCCAGCAGCCGGAGGTTGGACACTGAAGCTTTCTTT
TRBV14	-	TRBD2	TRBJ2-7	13	CASSTGTSDEQYF	TGTGCCAGCAGCACCGGGACTAGCGACGAGCAGTACTTC
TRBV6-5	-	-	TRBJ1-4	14	CASSYSGANEKLFF	TGTGCCAGCAGTTACTCAGGGGCTAATGAAAAACTGTTTTTT
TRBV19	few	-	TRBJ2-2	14	CATSKQQESGELFF	TGTGCCACTTCGAAACAACAGGAATCCGGGGAGCTGTTTTTT
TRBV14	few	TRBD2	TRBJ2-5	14	CASRRTSGEETQYF	TGTGCCAGCAGGCGGACTAGCGGGGAGGAGACCCAGTACTTC
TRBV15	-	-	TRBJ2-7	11	CATSRDLEQYF	TGTGCCACCAGCAGAGATCTCGAGCAGTACTTC